The T cell receptor beta chain under discussion was sequenced for a study of blood T cell repertoires in COVID-19. Study summary: COVID-19 samples, acute and convalescent, were from the United States, Italy and Spain.

The J segment lost 6 bases and the V segment lost 8 bases, leaving 8 bases of the junction unmatched. The CDR3 extends over 14 amino acids. Germline V gene sequence: CDR1 WNHNN, CDR2 SYGVQD (reference sequence). Some clones are missing from TCRdb's copy, which holds only in-frame ones; the method was immunoSEQ multiplex PCR. The sample contains 130,000 to 150,000 clones, less than 90% of which appear only once. This chain connects TRBV10-1 to TRBJ2-1; 9 nucleotides align to TRBD2. This clonotype was obtained from a woman between 45 and 65 years old who had been exposed to COVID-19. The source material was PBMCs or T cells enriched from blood (not recorded which). This CDR3 is CASQERGERNEQFF. The CDR3 nucleotides are TGCGCCAGCCAGGAGCGGGGGGAGCGCAATGAGCAGTTCTTC.